This T cell receptor beta chain is drawn from a study of blood T cell repertoires in COVID-19. Study overall: Whether acute or convalescent, the COVID-19 samples came from the United States, Italy and Spain.

In the authors' workflow: Estimated nucleated cell counts came from reference gene primer amplification. TCRdb's table, derived via immunoSEQ multiplex PCR, lists solely in-frame clones and lacks some. The V and J calls and clone size come from that table; D and trimming were worked out from the DNA. The data contain 70,000 to 90,000 clones, approximately 80% of them singletons. Germline V gene data show CDR1 as SNHLY and CDR2 as FYNNEI. The CDR3 has 15 residues. The ends lost 6 bases at V and 4 bases at J; junction bases unmatched: 6. Material: peripheral blood. V usage is TRBV2 and J usage is TRBJ1-6, with 7 positions matching TRBD1. This receptor was identified in a woman aged 60-75 years with acute or convalescent COVID-19. The CDR3 DNA sequence: TGTGCCAGCAGAAACAGGGGACTTTATAATTCACCCCTCCACTTT. This gives the protein CASRNRGLYNSPLHF.